The 8 T cell receptor beta chains in this list originate from one sample, sequenced in a study of T cell responses to AZD1222 COVID-19 vaccine. Clones were read by immunoSEQ multiplex PCR, and TCRdb kept only the in-frame ones, dropping some. The sample consists of about 110,000 clones, about nine tenths of them appearing once. This specimen consisted of peripheral blood, obtained on day 0 of AZD1222 vaccination. These receptors were collected from an adult in good health.

The CDR3 sequence: CASSQDPPPLHF. The CDR3 region has the DNA TGCGCCAGCAGCCAAGATCCGCCACCCCTCCACTTT. The rearrangement joins TRBV4-1 to TRBJ1-6; D is undetermined. In germline, CDR1 is MGHRA, CDR2 YSYEKL. CDR3 length: 12 amino acids. With 0 bases removed from V and 11 bases from J, the gap between germline ends came to 5 bases.

V is TRBV14 and J is TRBJ2-7; TRBD1 might be the D (5 bases). The CDR3 extends over 15 amino acids. The V gene's germline CDR1 is SGHDN and CDR2 FVKESK. V shed 0 bases and J shed 5 bases, with 14 bases lying between them. CDR3: CASSQERGRPHEQYF. The CDR3 DNA reads TGTGCCAGCAGCCAAGAAAGGGGCCGCCCCCACGAGCAGTACTTC.

This sequence joins TRBV9 and TRBJ2-5; a weak D match, TRBD2 (5 bases). Trimming pared 0 bases from V and 5 bases from J, leaving 17 bases between. Looked up from germline, CDR1 is SGDLS and CDR2 is YYNGEE. The CDR3 is 16 amino acids. The CDR3 reads CASSVGRASHRETQYF. DNA of the CDR3: TGTGCCAGCAGCGTAGGGCGGGCCTCCCATCGGGAGACCCAGTACTTC.

The chain joins TRBV6-5 to TRBJ2-7, with D possibly matching TRBD1 (6 bases). The CDR3 extends over 14 amino acids. Germline values: CDR1 MNHEY, CDR2 SVGAGI. V was shortened by 8 bases and J by 0 bases, with 14 bases between the two germline ends. CDR3 DNA: TGTGCCAGCTTCACCACAGGGAGCTCCTACGAGCAGTACTTC. Translation gives CASFTTGSSYEQYF.

V is TRBV7-2 and J is TRBJ1-1; perhaps TRBD1 as D (5 bases). The V gene's germline CDR1 is SGHTA and CDR2 FQGNSA. There are 14 residues in the CDR3. V gave up 4 bases and J gave up 8 bases, with 17 bases separating them. The CDR3 protein is CASSSRGPEGEAFF. CDR3 DNA: TGTGCCAGCAGCTCCCGGGGCCCAGAGGGGGAAGCTTTCTTT.

This clone is a singleton in its sample. This chain links TRBV6-6 with TRBJ1-2, with TRBD1 matching 7 bases. This CDR3 region has 11 residues. The germline CDR1 and CDR2 sequences are MNHNY and SVGAGI (reference sequence). Trimming cost V 8 bases and J 5 bases; bases outside gene matches: 2. For the CDR3, the DNA is TGTGCCAGCGAACAGGGGTATGGCTACACCTTC. Encoded protein: CASEQGYGYTF.

J is TRBJ2-1 and V is TRBV29-1; tentative D call: TRBD2 (7 bases). Germline values: CDR1 SQVTM, CDR2 ANQGSEA. V was pared by 4 bases and J by 9 bases, with 22 bases between. The CDR3 runs 15 residues. DNA for the CDR3: TGCAGCGTTGTAGCTAGGGGGGAGGGCCTAGGTGAGCAGTTCTTC. Amino acid sequence: CSVVARGEGLGEQFF.

The chain carries TRBV6-1 and TRBJ1-6; 10 bases map to TRBD1. Unmatched junction bases numbered 4, after V lost 4 bases and J lost 1 base. CDR3 length equals 17 residues. The V gene's germline CDR1 is MNHNS and CDR2 SASEGT. CDR3 sequence (DNA): TGTGCCAGCAGTGTGACAGGGGGCGCTTCCTATAATTCACCCCTCCACTTT. Amino acids: CASSVTGGASYNSPLHF.